The 20 T cell receptor beta chains presented below share a single source sample, sequenced in a study of tissue T cells after allogeneic stem cell transplantation (dated by TCRdb to 2021 to 2024). Preparation of the library involved the immunoSEQ multiplex PCR assay. TCRdb retrieved this table from immuneACCESS and kept in-frame rearrangements only. Not all clones are present; in checked studies, unresolved V genes account for under half, and no reason is known for the remainder. Within this sample are roughly 7,300 clones, with roughly half of them counted one time only. Jointly, the top ten make up around 5.1% of the sample. The sample's time point label, in plain terms: mouse harvest day 7 after allogeneic transplant. Mouse grafts consisting of 10^7 T-cell-depleted bone marrow cells combined with 10^6 splenic CD5+ T cells were administered by tail vein injection. Input material: gut tissue. The receptors here all came from a female BALB/c mouse given C57BL/6 T cells with graft-versus-host disease after an allogeneic hematopoietic cell transplant.

A word on this clone: Gene names and germline refer to mouse. The CDR3 end lies 1 residue beyond the end of the read and is filled in from the germline J gene. The chain carries TRBV13-2 and TRBJ2-2; no clear D. The germline V gene encodes CDR1 NNHNN and CDR2 SYGAGS (reference sequence). This CDR3 contains 14 residues. Trimming left V 0 bases short and J 1 base short, with 4 bases between. The CDR3 bases that were read are TGTGCCAGCGGTGATGCACAAAACACCGGGCAGCTCTAC. Protein sequence: CASGDAQNTGQLY. The entire CDR3 protein reads CASGDAQNTGQLYF.

In the case of this clone: Genes and germline are mouse. The CDR3 extends 1 residue past the end of the read, so its final part is completed from the germline J gene. This chain joins TRBV26 and TRBJ1-2, with D unresolved. Trimming pared 0 bases from V and 2 bases from J, leaving 4 bases between. Germline lookup yields CDR1 KGHPV and CDR2 FQNQEV (reference sequence). The CDR3 runs 13 residues. The CDR3 DNA, read in part, is TGTGCCAGCAGTCTGTCCCATAACTCCGACTACACC. Its translation: CASSLSHNSDYT. The whole CDR3 protein reads CASSLSHNSDYTF.

This clone was seen more than once but under ten times. The gene names given are mouse names. The sequenced fragment ends 1 residue before the CDR3 boundary, so the rest is inferred from the germline J gene. Distinct nucleotide sequences in the sample also encode this CDR3. V and J are TRBV26 and TRBJ1-3; 10 positions agree with TRBD1. This CDR3 contains 15 residues. Germline CDR1 and CDR2: KGHPV and FQNQEV (reference sequence). Unmatched junction bases numbered 2, after V lost 2 bases and J lost 4 bases. The CDR3 bases that were read are TGTGCCAGCAGTCTGGACAGGGGGCGAGGAAATACGCTCTAT. Its translation is CASSLDRGRGNTLY. The full CDR3 reads CASSLDRGRGNTLYF.

Concerning this clone itself: Germline and genes here are mouse. The read terminates 1 residue ahead of where the CDR3 ends, so the germline J gene completes it. V usage is TRBV26 and J usage is TRBJ2-3, with D unresolved. Germline-derived CDR1 and CDR2 are KGHPV and FQNQEV (reference sequence). The CDR3 contains 13 residues. V lost 4 bases to trimming and J lost 0 bases, with 5 bases between them. CDR3 DNA, as far as it was read: TGTGCCAGCAGTCCTAAAAGTGCAGAAACGCTGTAT. Amino acid sequence: CASSPKSAETLY. The whole CDR3 protein is CASSPKSAETLYF.

In the case of this clone: Gene names follow the mouse nomenclature. Sequencing ends 1 residue short of the CDR3 end; the germline J gene provides the rest. This sequence joins TRBV24 and TRBJ2-7, with 11 bases lining up with TRBD1. The CDR3 contains 15 residues. Unmatched junction bases numbered 5, after V lost 6 bases and J lost 1 base. Germline V gene data show CDR1 as KGHTA and CDR2 as FRNEEI. Incomplete CDR3 DNA: TGTGCCAGCAGCCTCGGACAGGGGGCTTCCTATGAACAGTAC. This codes for CASSLGQGASYEQY. The full CDR3 is CASSLGQGASYEQYF.

Remarks on this clone: Germline and genes here are mouse. Read sequence stops 1 residue before the CDR3 end, and the germline J gene provides the missing end. The chain carries TRBV26 and TRBJ1-1; D gene uncertain. The germline gives CDR1 KGHPV, CDR2 FQNQEV (reference sequence). CDR3 length: 15 residues. Trimming took off 2 bases at V and 0 bases at J, with 10 bases between the two ends. CDR3 DNA (partial): TGTGCCAGCAGTCTGGAGGGCGGCGCAAACACAGAAGTCTTC. This codes for CASSLEGGANTEVF. The complete CDR3 sequence is CASSLEGGANTEVFF.

A note on this clone: Gene names are the mouse ones. The CDR3 goes on 1 residue after the read ends, and that part is filled in from the germline J gene. The chain uses TRBV4 and TRBJ2-1; TRBD2 agrees at 14 bases. The CDR3 contains 15 residues. Germline V lookup: CDR1 LGHDT, CDR2 YNNKQL (reference sequence). With 5 bases clipped from V and 6 bases from J, the junction kept 3 bases outside the gene matches. The CDR3 region is CASSPGTGGAAEQFF. Partial CDR3 DNA: TGTGCCAGCAGCCCCGGGACTGGGGGGGCTGCTGAGCAGTTC. Complete variable domain (other parts from reference TRBV4 and TRBJ2-1): ETAVFQTPNYHVTQVGNEVSFNCKQTLGHDTMYWYKQDSKKLLKIMFSYNNKQLIVNETVPRRFSPQSSDKAHLNLRIKSVEPEDSAVYLCASSPGTGGAAEQFFGPGTRLTVL.

This clone was observed a few times. The listed genes are named as in mouse. The CDR3 extends 1 residue past the end of the read, so its final part is completed from the germline J gene. The genes are TRBV26 and TRBJ1-4; no clear D gene. Trimming stripped 4 bases from V and 0 bases from J, with 6 bases between. This CDR3 contains 14 residues. Germline CDR1 is KGHPV and CDR2 is FQNQEV (reference sequence). The sequenced CDR3 bases are TGTGCCAGCAGTCGTGGGGTTTCCAACGAAAGATTATTT. Encoded protein: CASSRGVSNERLF. The entire CDR3 protein is CASSRGVSNERLFF.

A word on this clone: Gene labels here are mouse ones. The CDR3 end falls 1 residue outside the read, so it is completed with the germline J gene. This chain links TRBV23 with TRBJ2-4; no check of the table's D call, TRBD1, against the DNA was made. Looked up from germline, CDR1 is KGHTA and CDR2 is FQNQQP. The CDR3 spans 15 residues. The CDR3 is CSSSRTGSSQNTLYF. The covered CDR3 bases are TGCTCCAGCAGTCGGACAGGGAGTAGTCAAAACACCTTGTAC.

This clone was seen only a few times. All gene names here are mouse names. The DNA ends 1 residue before the CDR3 does, and the rest of the CDR3 is filled in from the germline J gene. This chain uses TRBV3 with TRBJ1-2, with D perhaps TRBD1 (5 bases). Per germline, CDR1 SNHLY and CDR2 FYNGKV (reference sequence). V was shortened by 2 bases and J by 5 bases, with 6 bases between the two germline ends. The CDR3 has 12 residues. The CDR3 DNA, read in part, is TGTGCCAGCAGCTTACAGGGTTCCGACTACACC. Its protein product is CASSLQGSDYT. The complete CDR3 reads CASSLQGSDYTF. Drawing the rest from reference TRBV3 and TRBJ1-2, the complete variable domain is GPKVLQIPSHQIIDMGQMVTLNCDPVSNHLYFYWYKQILGQQMEFLVNFYNGKVMEKSKLFKDQFSVERPDGSYFTLKIQPTALEDSAVYFCASSLQGSDYTFGSGTRLLVI.

This clone is classed as medium-sized (0.01 to 0.1%). Any gene name here is a mouse gene name. With the read ending 1 residue before the CDR3 end, the germline J gene is used to fill in that end. The J gene is TRBJ2-7, the V gene TRBV26, with 10 bases matching TRBD2. The CDR3 sequence is 14 residues long. Germline V gene sequence: CDR1 KGHPV, CDR2 FQNQEV (reference sequence). The J segment lost 3 bases and the V segment lost 4 bases, leaving 3 bases of the junction unmatched. The CDR3 loop is CASSPGTGVYEQYF. The CDR3 bases that were read are TGTGCCAGCAGTCCCGGGACTGGGGTCTATGAACAGTAC.

On this clone: Gene names denote mouse genes. The observed sequence ends 1 residue before the CDR3 terminus, with the missing tail filled in from the germline J gene. Other DNA sequences from this sample encode an identical CDR3 as well. This chain connects TRBV5 to TRBJ1-4, with 7 bases aligning to TRBD1. This CDR3 comprises 16 residues. The germline V gene has CDR1 LGHNA and CDR2 YNLKQL (reference sequence). The trim removed 0 bases at V and 2 bases at J, leaving 3 bases unmatched. The sequenced part of the CDR3 DNA is TGTGCCAGCAGCCAAGAAAGGGGGCAATCCAACGAAAGATTATTT. Encoded protein: CASSQERGQSNERLF. The CDR3 in its entirety is CASSQERGQSNERLFF.

As for this clone: The genes and germline here are from mouse. The read ends 1 residue before the CDR3 terminus; that terminus is restored from the germline J gene. The chain couples TRBV5 to TRBJ1-1; D gene ambiguous. The CDR3 spans 13 residues. V dropped 1 base and J dropped 0 bases, with 3 bases sitting between them. Per the germline V gene, CDR1 is LGHNA and CDR2 is YNLKQL (reference sequence). CDR3 residues: CASSQGTNTEVFF. The covered CDR3 bases are TGTGCCAGCAGCCAAGGAACAAACACAGAAGTCTTC.

As concerns this clone: Gene names and germline match the mouse. The CDR3 extends 1 residue past the end of the read, so its final part is completed from the germline J gene. This chain links TRBV4 with TRBJ1-2; 8 nucleotides agree with TRBD1. Trimming took 3 bases from V and 4 from J; bases not matched to a gene: 4. The length of the CDR3 is 14 residues. CDR1 and CDR2 (germline): LGHDT, YNNKQL (reference sequence). The CDR3 DNA, read in part, is TGTGCCAGCAGCTACTGGACAGGGAGCTCCGACTACACC. This gives the protein CASSYWTGSSDYT. The whole CDR3 region reads CASSYWTGSSDYTF.

Worth noting for this clone: Gene names refer to mouse genes. The read terminates 1 residue before the CDR3 end, so the remaining end is supplied by the germline J gene. The genes are TRBV13-2 and TRBJ2-7; 11 bases agree with TRBD1. V was clipped by 0 bases and J by 6 bases; unmatched bases: 2. This CDR3 is 14 amino acids long. CDR1 and CDR2 from the germline V gene are NNHNN and SYGAGS (reference sequence). The CDR3 bases that were read are TGTGCCAGCGGTGATGGGACAGGGGGCATTGAACAGTAC. Its protein is CASGDGTGGIEQY. The entire CDR3 reads CASGDGTGGIEQYF.

Note on this clone: Mouse germline and gene names are used. The read gets to within 1 residue of the CDR3 end, and the germline J gene fills in the rest. V gene TRBV13-2 combines with J gene TRBJ2-1; D not resolved. The CDR3 contains 14 residues. The germline V and J ends were trimmed by 0 bases and 1 base, with 5 bases remaining between them. From germline, CDR1 is NNHNN and CDR2 SYGAGS (reference sequence). The CDR3 bases that were read are TGTGCCAGCGGTGATGCAGGAAACTATGCTGAGCAGTTC. Protein: CASGDAGNYAEQF. The full CDR3 is CASGDAGNYAEQFF.

Details on this clone: Gene names refer to mouse genes. The read ends 1 residue shy of where the CDR3 ends; the end is completed using the germline J gene. This sample includes further DNA sequences coding for the same CDR3. The chain combines TRBV13-3 with TRBJ2-1; D possibly corresponds to TRBD2 (6 bases). Trimming stripped 1 base from V and 0 bases from J, with 11 bases between. CDR3 size: 16 residues. Per germline, CDR1 NNHDY and CDR2 SYVADS. The sequenced part of the CDR3 DNA is TGTGCCAGCAGTGATCTGGGGCGTTATAACTATGCTGAGCAGTTC. This codes for CASSDLGRYNYAEQF. The CDR3 reads in full as CASSDLGRYNYAEQFF.

Regarding this clone: Mouse names are used for the genes. The CDR3 extends 1 residue past the end of the read, so its final part is completed from the germline J gene. The chain links TRBV26 to TRBJ1-6; 7 nucleotides match TRBD1. TRBJ1-6 counts as an open reading frame of uncertain function. With V trimmed by 0 bases and J by 8 bases, 4 bases remained unmatched. CDR1 KGHPV and CDR2 FQNQEV come from the germline V gene (reference sequence). The CDR3 contains 15 residues. Here the CDR3 reads CASSLSGGRDSPLYF. The sequenced part of the CDR3 DNA is TGTGCCAGCAGTCTGTCAGGGGGCAGAGATTCGCCCCTCTAC.

This clone was recorded only once. The listed genes are named as in mouse. Partial CDR3 DNA: TGCACCTGCAGTGCCCGGGACAATTATAATTCGCCCCTCTAC. This gives the protein CTCSARDNYNSPLY. The CDR3 in full is CTCSARDNYNSPLYF. This rearrangement joins TRBV1 to TRBJ1-6; tentatively, D is TRBD1 (6 bases). The read halts 1 residue ahead of the CDR3 end, with the missing end drawn from the germline J gene. TRBJ1-6 falls under the ORF class, with uncertain function. The CDR3 sequence is 15 residues long. Between the trimmed V and J ends, which lost 3 bases and 4 bases, there was a span of 10 bases. Germline V gene data show CDR1 as NSQYPW and CDR2 as LRSPGD (reference sequence).

This clone is categorized as medium-sized. Genes and germline come from the mouse. The read falls 1 residue short of the CDR3 end, and the missing part is taken from the germline J gene. The chain is built from TRBV13-1 and TRBJ2-7; no definite D call. The germline V gene encodes CDR1 NSHNY and CDR2 SYGAGN. The V end was cut by 0 bases, the J end by 5 bases, with 0 bases between. This CDR3 contains 10 residues. The CDR3 sequence is CASSDDEQYF. The CDR3 DNA, read in part, is TGTGCCAGCAGTGATGATGAACAGTAC.